Given below is one TCR beta chain in context. Its cognate antigen is unknown. The sample originates from a study of vaccination effects on CD4 cells after COVID-19. Study-level background: Post-vaccine sample collection fell at a median of 72 days after the second dose. Overall study findings and caveats: A shortage of convalescent patients and an absence of early post-infection timepoints characterized the study.

Sequencing used immunoSEQ multiplex PCR; TCRdb keeps in-frame clones, though not all of them. The sample records 57,000 or so clones, 73% being singletons. Antigen-specific CD4+ T cells were expanded (with viral peptide pools) by the ViraFEST assay ahead of sequencing. Investigators separated out CD4+ T cells once about 10 days of culture had passed. Participants each got two BNT162b2 or mRNA-1273 vaccine doses. On days 3 and 7, fresh IL-2 medium replaced half the medium. The sample was CD4+ T cells from PBMCs cultured with HCoV-229E spike peptides, taken after COVID-19 vaccination. The receptor was isolated from a human donor who received a COVID-19 vaccine.

Here the CDR3 DNA reads TGTGCCACCAGTGGGGCGTCTCCGCAAGAGACCCAGTACTTC. It encodes CATSGASPQETQYF. The J gene is TRBJ2-5, the V gene TRBV24-1; D gene uncertain. CDR1 KGHDR and CDR2 SFDVKD come from the germline V gene. With 5 bases removed from V and 2 bases from J, the gap between germline ends came to 11 bases. This CDR3 contains 14 residues.